The rows below give T cell receptor beta chains drawn from one sample of a study of cytomegalovirus exposure and HLA in healthy donors. Measured with immunoSEQ multiplex PCR; TCRdb has only the in-frame clones, and not every one. The sample includes around 200,000 clones, roughly 68% of them seen just once. The sequencing sample was made of PBMCs. Receptors were obtained from a man aged 35-49 years in good health and CMV-seropositive. Both conserved end residues are part of each CDR3. D genes are given only for firm matches. The size entry is marked missing in some rows and otherwise reads once, few, many or a size class.

V gene	D gene	clone size	J gene	CDR3 DNA	CDR3 protein
TRBV7-9	.	.	TRBJ1-1	TGTGCCAGCAGCCCACCCGGGGAAGATGAAGCTTTCTTT	CASSPPGEDEAFF
TRBV29-1	.	.	TRBJ1-3	TGCAGCGTCGAAGACGGACTGTCCTCTGGAAACACCATATATTTT	CSVEDGLSSGNTIYF
TRBV7-9	.	.	TRBJ1-5	TGTTCCAGCAGCTTCGACAGTAGCAATCAGCCCCAGCATTTT	CSSSFDSSNQPQHF
TRBV28	.	.	TRBJ1-5	TGTGCCAGCAGTTCCCTCGGAGGGTGGGGGAATCAGCCCCAGCATTTT	CASSSLGGWGNQPQHF
TRBV18	.	.	TRBJ1-2	TGTGCCAGCTCCCCTAAACAGGGCGACTATGGCTACACCTTC	CASSPKQGDYGYTF
TRBV9	.	.	TRBJ2-2	TGTGCCAGCAGCGTAGGTTCGTCCGGGGAGCTGTTTTTT	CASSVGSSGELFF
TRBV11-2	.	.	TRBJ2-2	TGTGCCAGCAGCTTACAAGGGGGTAACACCGGGGAGCTGTTTTTT	CASSLQGGNTGELFF
TRBV19	.	.	TRBJ1-6	TGTGCCAGTAGTCCCCTCTTAGGGGGAAGTTCACCCCTCCACTTT	CASSPLLGGSSPLHF
TRBV9	.	.	TRBJ2-7	TGTGCCAGCAGCGTAGCAGGGAACGAGCAGTACTTC	CASSVAGNEQYF
TRBV6-5	.	.	TRBJ2-1	TGTGCCAGCACTCCCCTGCAGGTGGGCAATGAGCAGTTCTTC	CASTPLQVGNEQFF
TRBV4-2	.	.	TRBJ2-2	TGTGCCAGCAGCCAAGAAAAAGCGTACGGCGCCTCCGGGGAGCTGTTTTTT	CASSQEKAYGASGELFF
TRBV7-2	.	.	TRBJ2-1	TGTGCCAGCAGCTACAACAGGGACAATGAGCAGTTCTTC	CASSYNRDNEQFF
TRBV9	.	.	TRBJ2-5	TGTGCCAGCAGCGTAGATGTAGGGGCTCAAGAGACCCAGTACTTC	CASSVDVGAQETQYF
TRBV5-6	.	.	TRBJ2-7	TGTGCCAGCAGCTTGGACGGCAGGGGTGTTTCCTACGAGCAGTACTTC	CASSLDGRGVSYEQYF
TRBV5-6	.	.	TRBJ1-2	TGTGCCAGCAGCTTGGGGGAGGGATACAACTATGGCTACACCTTC	CASSLGEGYNYGYTF
TRBV28	TRBD1	.	TRBJ1-6	TGTGCCAGCAGTTTAGTCTTTTTTGGGGACAGAAATAATTCACCCCTCCACTTT	CASSLVFFGDRNNSPLHF
TRBV4-2	TRBD2	.	TRBJ2-2	TGTGCCAGCAGCCAAGAAGTGGGTAGCGGGGGCTTTTCCTACACCGGGGAGCTGTTTTTT	CASSQEVGSGGFSYTGELFF
TRBV7-9	.	.	TRBJ2-7	TGTGCCAGCAGCTTAGGGACTACCCCTACTGAGCAGTACTTC	CASSLGTTPTEQYF
TRBV7-8	.	few	TRBJ2-3	TGTGCCAGCAGCTTAGCGCGGTTATCCACAGATACGCAGTATTTT	CASSLARLSTDTQYF
TRBV19	TRBD1	few	TRBJ1-1	TGTGCCAGTAGCGATCAGGGGGCGAACACTGAAGCTTTCTTT	CASSDQGANTEAFF
TRBV4-1	.	.	TRBJ1-2	TGCGCCAGCAGCCTGGAAGGGGAGGCTAACTATGGCTACACCTTC	CASSLEGEANYGYTF
TRBV5-4	.	.	TRBJ1-2	TGTGCCAGCAGCCAGGGAACGGAGAATTTTAACTATGGCTACACCTTC	CASSQGTENFNYGYTF
TRBV7-9	.	.	TRBJ2-5	TGTGCCAGCAGCCGACAAAATCCCTCTCAAGAGACCCAGTACTTC	CASSRQNPSQETQYF
TRBV4-2	TRBD1	.	TRBJ2-1	TGTGCCAGCAGCCAGGCCAGAACAGGGGGCGCGGACAATGAGCAGTTCTTC	CASSQARTGGADNEQFF
TRBV7-3	TRBD2	.	TRBJ2-3	TGTGCCAGCAGCGGTAGCGGGGACAGCACAGATACGCAGTATTTT	CASSGSGDSTDTQYF
TRBV27	TRBD1	.	TRBJ2-7	TGTGCCAGCAGCATCCCGGGACAGGGTATCTATGAGCAGTACTTC	CASSIPGQGIYEQYF
TRBV29-1	TRBD1	.	TRBJ1-2	TGCAGCGCCAGCCTAGGGACAGGGTTCTTTAAGTACTATGGCTACACCTTC	CSASLGTGFFKYYGYTF
TRBV4-1	.	few	TRBJ1-3	TGCGCCAGCAGCCAAAAGTCTCAGGGGATCGGTCACACCATATATTTT	CASSQKSQGIGHTIYF
TRBV5-1	.	few	TRBJ1-2	TGCGCCAGCAGCACAGGACAGAATATGGTGAGACCCTATGGCTACACCTTC	CASSTGQNMVRPYGYTF
TRBV6-5	TRBD2	once	TRBJ2-3	TGTGCCAGCAGTTATTTTAGCGGGGGGGGCTCAGATACGCAGTATTTT	CASSYFSGGGSDTQYF
TRBV12-5	TRBD2	.	TRBJ2-7	TGTGCTAGTGCCACCACTAGCGGGGGGTACGAGCAGTACTTC	CASATTSGGYEQYF
TRBV15	TRBD2	.	TRBJ2-5	TGTGCCACCAGCAGAGATCCGGCGGGGGGGCAAGAGACCCAGTACTTC	CATSRDPAGGQETQYF
TRBV6-5	.	.	TRBJ1-3	TGTGCCAGCAGTTACCATCAGGGGCAATTGGACACCATATATTTT	CASSYHQGQLDTIYF
TRBV4-2	TRBD1	.	TRBJ2-7	TGTGCCAGCAGCCAGGGGACAGCTTCATCCTACGAGCAGTACTTC	CASSQGTASSYEQYF
TRBV11-2	.	.	TRBJ2-3	TGTGCCAGCAGCTTAGACGGGACACTCTTCACAGATACGCAGTATTTT	CASSLDGTLFTDTQYF
TRBV7-9	TRBD1	few	TRBJ2-5	TGTGCCAGCAGCTTAGGAGACAGGGGGCAGCAAGAGACCCAGTACTTC	CASSLGDRGQQETQYF
TRBV2	.	few	TRBJ2-3	TGTGCCAGCAGACCCGGGACTTTCGCCTTCCCGGATACGCAGTATTTT	CASRPGTFAFPDTQYF
TRBV25-1	.	.	TRBJ1-1	TGTGCCAGCAGTGTTTGGGGCAACCCCATGAACACTGAAGCTTTCTTT	CASSVWGNPMNTEAFF
TRBV11-2	TRBD1	.	TRBJ2-7	TGTGCCAGCAGCCCACGACAGGGGTTGGCGGGAGAGCAGTACTTC	CASSPRQGLAGEQYF
TRBV2	.	once	TRBJ2-5	TGTGCCAGCAGTGTAGGGCGGGTACAAGAGACCCAGTACTTC	CASSVGRVQETQYF
TRBV19	.	.	TRBJ2-7	TGTGCCAGTAGTACCGGACTGTTACCCTACGAGCAGTACTTC	CASSTGLLPYEQYF
TRBV9	.	.	TRBJ2-5	TGTGCCAGCAGCCCCGAGCCTAGAAGGAGGGAGACCCAGTACTTC	CASSPEPRRRETQYF